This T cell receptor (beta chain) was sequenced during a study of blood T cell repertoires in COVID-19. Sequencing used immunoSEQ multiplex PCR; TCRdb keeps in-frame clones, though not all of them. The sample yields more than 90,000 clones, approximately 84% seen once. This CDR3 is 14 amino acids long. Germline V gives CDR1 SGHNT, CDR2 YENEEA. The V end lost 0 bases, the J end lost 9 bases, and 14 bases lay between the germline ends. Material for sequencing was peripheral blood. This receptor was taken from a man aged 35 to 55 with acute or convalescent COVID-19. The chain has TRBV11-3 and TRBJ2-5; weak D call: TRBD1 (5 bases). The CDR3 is CASSLDGSMGPQYF. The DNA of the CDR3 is TGTGCCAGCAGCTTAGATGGGTCCATGGGGCCCCAGTACTTC.